The next 19 T cell receptor beta chains were all read from a single sample in a study of vaccination and CD4 T cells after COVID-19 (dated by TCRdb to about 2022). For these TCRs, the target antigens are not known. What this sample's treatment or condition label stands for: roughly ten-day PBMC culture with coronavirus spike peptide pools or control peptides (ViraFEST assay). The library came from PCR. Sequencing relied on an Illumina iSeq 100. DNA from cultured CD4+ T cells was subjected to TCR sequencing with the Oncomine TCR Beta short-read assay at the Johns Hopkins FTIC core. Using fastp at Q25 and MiXCR, TCRdb reprocessed the public reads and kept productive beta chains. Each CDR3 protein appears once, grouped with its most common genes and DNA. Counted in this sample were roughly 9,800 distinct CDR3 sequences; about 48% of them appeared once. The ten largest make up 9.5% to 15% of the sample.

The sample consisted of CD4+ T cells from blood, cultured in vitro. Receptors originate from a human donor who had recovered from COVID-19.

Only a few counts were recorded for this clonotype. V and J are TRBV29-1 and TRBJ1-2; a possible D gene is TRBD1 (5 bases). CDR1 and CDR2 from the germline V gene are SQVTM and ANQGSEA. V was clipped by 7 bases and J by 4 bases, with 10 bases between them. The CDR3 covers 11 residues. The CDR3 nucleotides read TGCAGCGCCGGAGACAGCTATGGCTACACCTTC. As protein: CSAGDSYGYTF.

The chain carries TRBV7-9 and TRBJ2-1; D is perhaps TRBD1 (6 bases). The CDR3 length is 16 residues. Per the germline V gene, CDR1 is SEHNR and CDR2 is FQNEAQ (reference sequence). The ends were cut back, 1 base at V and 4 bases at J, with 14 bases in the middle. The DNA of the CDR3 is TGTGCCAGCAGCTTAGGTGGCAGGGGACCATACAATGAGCAGTTCTTC. This codes for CASSLGGRGPYNEQFF. The complete variable domain, with remaining parts taken from reference TRBV7-9 and TRBJ2-1, reads DTGVSQNPRHKITKRGQNVTFRCDPISEHNRLYWYRQTLGQGPEFLTYFQNEAQLEKSRLLSDRFSAERPKGSFSTLEIQRTEQGDSAMYLCASSLGGRGPYNEQFFGPGTRLTVL.

This clonotype was seen more than once but under ten times. V gene TRBV20-1 combines with J gene TRBJ2-7; TRBD1 aligns across 9 bases. The CDR3 length is 14 residues. CDR1 is DFQATT, CDR2 SNEGSKA, per germline (reference sequence). J gave up 3 bases and V 5 bases, and 8 bases lay outside the gene matches. The CDR3 DNA follows: TGCAGTGCTTCCCCCGGGACAGGGATCTACGAGCAGTACTTC. It yields the protein CSASPGTGIYEQYF.

This clonotype was seen only a few times. The chain has TRBV10-3 and TRBJ2-5; TRBD1 agrees at 9 bases. Germline-derived CDR1 and CDR2 are ENHRY and SYGVKD. V lost 4 bases and J lost 5; bases outside the gene matches: 8. This CDR3 region has 15 residues. CDR3 bases: TGTGCCATCAGTGCTTACAGGGGGCGCTGGGAGACCCAGTACTTC. This translates into CAISAYRGRWETQYF.

The chain is built from TRBV7-2 and TRBJ2-7, with unresolved D. The V end was cut by 4 bases, the J end by 7 bases, with 14 bases between. The CDR3 spans 13 residues. Germline V CDR1 and CDR2: SGHTA, FQGNSA. The CDR3 DNA reads TGTGCCAGCAGCTCGGTAGGAATCGGAGAGCAGTACTTC. Translating it yields CASSSVGIGEQYF.

This chain joins TRBV6-1 and TRBJ1-6; a weak D match, TRBD1 (5 bases). Per germline, CDR1 MNHNS and CDR2 SASEGT. The V end lost 10 bases, the J end lost 4 bases, and 14 bases lay between the germline ends. The CDR3 is made up of 14 amino acids. The CDR3 DNA reads as TGTGCCACCCCAGGACACAGTTATAATTCACCCCTCCACTTT. This codes for CATPGHSYNSPLHF.

The gene calls are TRBV20-1 and TRBJ1-1; 7 bases agree with TRBD1. The CDR3 is 15 residues long. Germline V gene lookup returns CDR1 DFQATT and CDR2 SNEGSKA (reference sequence). The J segment lost 0 bases and the V segment lost 0 bases, leaving 4 bases of the junction unmatched. CDR3 residues: CSARENRGMNTEAFF. For the CDR3, the DNA is TGCAGTGCTAGAGAAAACAGGGGAATGAACACTGAAGCTTTCTTT.

This sequence joins TRBV30 and TRBJ1-2, with TRBD1 as a possible D gene (5 bases). V gave up 1 base and J gave up 5 bases, with 11 bases separating them. This CDR3 contains 13 residues. CDR1 is GTSNPN, CDR2 SVGIG, per germline (reference sequence). The CDR3 spells CAWSGGHPYGYTF. CDR3 nucleotides: TGTGCCTGGAGTGGTGGACATCCTTATGGCTACACCTTC.

Comment on this clonotype: Relative to the germline gene, one junction end is altered; a read error may explain this. The chain combines TRBV12-3 or TRBV12-4 with TRBJ1-1, with 9 bases aligning to TRBD1. The CDR3 length is 14 residues. The CDR3 loop reads CASRLDRGYTEAFF. The CDR3 coding sequence is TGTGCCAGCAGATTAGACAGGGGGTATACTGAAGCTTTCTTT.

This clonotype was recorded a few times. The CDR3, as DNA: TGTGCCAGTAGCCCGAGACAGGGTGGGAAGACCCAGTACTTC. Translated, it gives CASSPRQGGKTQYF. The rearrangement uses TRBV19 and TRBJ2-5; TRBD1 matches at 7 bases. Trimming took 6 bases from V and 6 from J; bases not matched to a gene: 10. CDR3 length: 14 amino acids. Germline CDR1 LNHDA, CDR2 SQIVND (reference sequence).

The table lists this clonotype with a few counts. The chain combines TRBV24-1 with TRBJ2-2; D might be TRBD1 (6 bases). V dropped 5 bases and J dropped 4 bases, with 10 bases sitting between them. Germline assignment: CDR1 KGHDR and CDR2 SFDVKD. The CDR3 covers 14 residues. DNA for the CDR3: TGTGCCACCAGTGGACAGGTTCCCACCGGGGAGCTGTTTTTT. It yields the protein CATSGQVPTGELFF.

The V and J genes are TRBV25-1 and TRBJ1-5; D is perhaps TRBD1 (5 bases). Trimming took off 2 bases at V and 4 bases at J, with 9 bases between the two ends. The V gene's germline CDR1 is MGHDK and CDR2 SYGVNS. The CDR3 runs to 14 residues. The CDR3 DNA reads TGTGCCAGCAGTGAAACAGGAGGAAATCAGCCCCAGCATTTT. Its translation is CASSETGGNQPQHF.

The chain links TRBV7-3 to TRBJ2-7, with TRBD1 matching over 10 bases. Germline CDR1 SGHTA, CDR2 FQGTGA. V dropped 0 bases and J dropped 3; count of bases not matched to a gene: 2. This CDR3 has 15 amino acids. The CDR3 nucleotides are TGTGCCAGCAGCTTAACAGGACAGGGGGGCTACGAGCAGTACTTC. As protein: CASSLTGQGGYEQYF.

The V and J genes are TRBV19 and TRBJ2-2; D is undetermined. Germline V gene sequence: CDR1 LNHDA, CDR2 SQIVND (reference sequence). The length of the CDR3 is 15 residues. V dropped 8 bases and J dropped 2 bases, with 15 bases sitting between them. CDR3 nucleotide sequence: TGTGCCAGTGTCCGGCAGAGATCTAACACCGGGGAGCTGTTTTTT. Amino acids: CASVRQRSNTGELFF.

Written as DNA, the CDR3 is TGTGCCAGCAGAGGACGCGGGACAGGACATAGGGGGCACGAGCAGTACTTC. Translating gives CASRGRGTGHRGHEQYF. The rearrangement joins TRBV6-1 to TRBJ2-7; TRBD1 aligns across 8 bases. There are 17 residues in the CDR3. Germline values: CDR1 MNHNS, CDR2 SASEGT. J lost 5 bases, V lost 6 bases, and 18 bases had no gene match.

The V gene is TRBV7-3, the J gene TRBJ2-1; 7 bases line up with TRBD1. The CDR3 has 16 amino acids. The junction had 9 bases not matched to a gene; V was cut back by 1 base and J by 6 bases. Germline assignment: CDR1 SGHTA and CDR2 FQGTGA. The CDR3 sequence is CASSLMGAGTVNEQFF. CDR3 bases: TGTGCCAGCAGCTTAATGGGGGCCGGGACAGTCAATGAGCAGTTCTTC.

The gene calls are TRBV7-2 and TRBJ2-7; 7 nucleotides match TRBD2. This CDR3 has 15 amino acids. From germline, CDR1 is SGHTA and CDR2 FQGNSA. The V gene end was trimmed by 1 base and the J gene end by 3 bases; junction bases not matched to a gene: 6. The CDR3 loop is CASSLGGGGGYEQYF. DNA of the CDR3: TGTGCCAGCAGCTTAGGGGGCGGGGGAGGCTACGAGCAGTACTTC.

This chain links TRBV6-1 with TRBJ1-1, with 9 positions matching TRBD1. CDR3 size: 15 residues. V shed 6 bases, J shed 5 bases, and the junction held 10 bases outside the gene matches. Looked up from germline, CDR1 is MNHNS and CDR2 is SASEGT. In DNA form, the CDR3 reads TGTGCCAGCAGCGAACCCGGGACAGGGAAAACTGAAGCTTTCTTT. Protein sequence: CASSEPGTGKTEAFF.

This clonotype was recorded a few times. The CDR3 nucleotides are TGTGCCAGCAGAAAACCCGGGACAGGGGCATCACCCCTCCACTTT. This gives the protein CASRKPGTGASPLHF. This chain connects TRBV27 to TRBJ1-6; 10 bases align to TRBD1. The CDR3 length is 15 residues. Germline CDR1 and CDR2: MNHEY and SMNVEV (reference sequence). The junction had 9 bases not matched to a gene; V was cut back by 6 bases and J by 10 bases.